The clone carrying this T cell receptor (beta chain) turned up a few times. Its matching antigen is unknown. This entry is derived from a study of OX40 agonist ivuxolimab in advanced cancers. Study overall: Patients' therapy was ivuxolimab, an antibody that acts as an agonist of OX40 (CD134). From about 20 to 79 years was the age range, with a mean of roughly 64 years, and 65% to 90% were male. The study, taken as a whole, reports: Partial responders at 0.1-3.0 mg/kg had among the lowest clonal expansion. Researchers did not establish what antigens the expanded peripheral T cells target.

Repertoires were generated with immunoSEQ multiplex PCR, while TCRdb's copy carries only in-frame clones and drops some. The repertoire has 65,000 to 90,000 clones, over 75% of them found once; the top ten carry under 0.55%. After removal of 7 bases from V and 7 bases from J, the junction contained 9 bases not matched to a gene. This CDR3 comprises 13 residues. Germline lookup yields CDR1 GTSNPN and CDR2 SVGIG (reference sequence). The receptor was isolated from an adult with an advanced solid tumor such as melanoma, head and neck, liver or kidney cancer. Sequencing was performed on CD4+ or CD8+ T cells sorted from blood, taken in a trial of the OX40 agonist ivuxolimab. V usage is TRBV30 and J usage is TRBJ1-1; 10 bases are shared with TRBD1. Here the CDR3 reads CASMGDRGREAFF. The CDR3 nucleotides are TGTGCCTCAATGGGTGACAGGGGGCGTGAAGCTTTCTTT.